What follows are 23 T cell receptor beta chains derived from one specimen sequenced in a study of type 1 and type 2 diabetes patients. Genomic DNA was the PCR template. Amplification of the beta chain CDR3 used 30 forward and 13 reverse multiplex primers. Each CDR3 protein gets one entry after TCRdb re-called the multiplex PCR reads with MiXCR. Among 250,000 or so distinct CDR3 sequences listed, over 45% were seen once. The specimen was peripheral blood mononuclear cells (PBMCs). The receptors shown here come from a young man with type 2 diabetes.

V gene TRBV15 combines with J gene TRBJ2-2; possibly TRBD2 for D (6 bases). Between the trimmed V and J ends, which lost 0 bases and 6 bases, there was a span of 8 bases. Germline CDR1 LNHNV, CDR2 YYDKDF (reference sequence). The CDR3 covers 14 residues. The CDR3: CATSRDGGSGELFF. The CDR3 DNA sequence: TGTGCCACCAGCAGAGATGGGGGGTCCGGGGAGCTGTTTTTT.

The V gene is TRBV7-2, the J gene TRBJ1-2, with D unclear. Trimming removed 1 base from V and 4 bases from J, with 7 bases in between. Germline CDR1 and CDR2: SGHTA and FQGNSA. The CDR3 covers 13 residues. The CDR3 region has the DNA TGTGCCAGCAGCTTAGTTACCGGCTATGGCTACACCTTC. It encodes CASSLVTGYGYTF. Complete variable domain (other parts from reference TRBV7-2 and TRBJ1-2): GAGVSQSPSNKVTEKGKDVELRCDPISGHTALYWYRQSLGQGLEFLIYFQGNSAPDKSGLPSDRFSAERTGGSVSTLTIQRTQQEDSAVYLCASSLVTGYGYTFGSGTRLTVV.

The V and J genes are TRBV7-3 and TRBJ1-5; D uncertain. V was pared by 1 base and J by 4 bases, with 5 bases between. Germline lookup yields CDR1 SGHTA and CDR2 FQGTGA. The CDR3 has 13 residues. CDR3 residues: CASSLMGNQPQHF. CDR3 nucleotides: TGTGCCAGCAGCTTAATGGGTAATCAGCCCCAGCATTTT.

Here the CDR3 DNA reads TGTGCCATCAGTGAGCTCCCCAAGGGAAACACCTACGAGCAGTACTTC. Protein product: CAISELPKGNTYEQYF. The chain is built from TRBV10-3 and TRBJ2-7, with no clear D. The CDR3 covers 16 residues. Germline CDR1 ENHRY, CDR2 SYGVKD. V lost 2 bases, J lost 2 bases, and 16 bases lay in between.

This clonotype was recorded many times. The chain joins TRBV7-2 to TRBJ1-4; D is perhaps TRBD1 (5 bases). The CDR3 runs 15 residues. With 4 bases removed from V and 8 bases from J, the gap between germline ends came to 17 bases. Germline values: CDR1 SGHTA, CDR2 FQGNSA. DNA for the CDR3: TGTGCCAGCAGCTCCCCGGGGGGAAGGCGCGAAAAACTGTTTTTT. Amino acids: CASSSPGGRREKLFF.

This clonotype was counted between two and nine times. V and J are TRBV5-5 and TRBJ1-1, with TRBD1 identical over 8 bases. Germline CDR1 and CDR2: SGHKS and YYEKEE (reference sequence). CDR3 size: 14 residues. Trimming removed 0 bases from V and 5 bases from J; junction bases left unmatched: 3. The CDR3 DNA reads TGTGCCAGCAGCTTGGTGCAGGGGGCAACTGAAGCTTTCTTT. Its protein is CASSLVQGATEAFF. The full variable domain, with the rest looked up from reference TRBV5-5 and TRBJ1-1, is DAGVTQSPTHLIKTRGQQVTLRCSPISGHKSVSWYQQVLGQGPQFIFQYYEKEERGRGNFPDRFSARQFPNYSSELNVNALLLGDSALYLCASSLVQGATEAFFGQGTRLTVV.

This clonotype was seen a handful of times. The chain links TRBV24-1 to TRBJ2-2, with D perhaps TRBD1 (5 bases). CDR1 is KGHDR and CDR2 is SFDVKD in the germline V gene. Trimming left V 3 bases short and J 5 bases short, with 18 bases between. This CDR3 has 17 residues. The CDR3 region has the DNA TGTGCCACCAGTGATCCAACCTCACCCAGGGCGACCGGGGAGCTGTTTTTT. Its protein is CATSDPTSPRATGELFF.

The chain has TRBV12-5 and TRBJ2-7; D not resolved. V was trimmed by 4 bases and J by 2 bases, leaving 6 bases between them. The length of the CDR3 is 12 residues. In germline, CDR1 is LGHNT, CDR2 FRNRAP. CDR3 DNA: TGTGCTAGTGGTTACCAAACCTACGAGCAGTACTTC. Its translation is CASGYQTYEQYF.

This clonotype was detected only a few times. The chain combines TRBV30 with TRBJ1-4; D is ambiguous. Trimming stripped 4 bases from V and 8 bases from J, with 14 bases between. The CDR3 covers 13 residues. CDR1 and CDR2 (germline): GTSNPN, SVGIG (reference sequence). CDR3 bases: TGTGCCTGGAAAGAAGGTTTCCTAGAAAAACTGTTTTTT. Amino acids: CAWKEGFLEKLFF.

The genes are TRBV6-1 and TRBJ2-5, with 8 nucleotides matching TRBD1. The assigned J gene may be wrong: the sequence end matches TRBJ2-1 better. Germline V gene data show CDR1 as MNHNS and CDR2 as SASEGT. CDR3 length: 13 residues. CDR3 nucleotide sequence: TGTGCCAGCAGTGAATCACAGGGGGGCGAGCAGTTCTTC. It specifies CASSESQGGEQFF.

This clonotype was observed many times. J is TRBJ1-4 and V is TRBV25-1; the match to TRBD1 covers 7 bases. Germline trimming cut 1 base from V and 0 bases from J; bases unmatched to any gene: 23. Germline CDR1 and CDR2: MGHDK and SYGVNS. The CDR3 runs to 23 residues. The DNA for the CDR3 is TGTGCCAGCAGTGAATCCCTCATCAAGAACCCAACAGGGGTAGATGCAACTAATGAAAAACTGTTTTTT. This codes for CASSESLIKNPTGVDATNEKLFF. Based on the CDR3 plus reference TRBV25-1 and TRBJ1-4, the full variable domain is EADIYQTPRYLVIGTGKKITLECSQTMGHDKMYWYQQDPGMELHLIHYSYGVNSTEKGDLSSESTVSRIRTEHFPLTLESARPSHTSQYLCASSESLIKNPTGVDATNEKLFFGSGTQLSVL.

This clonotype was seen a handful of times. The rearrangement uses TRBV29-1 and TRBJ1-1; D ambiguous. Trimming shortened V by 3 bases and J by 10 bases, and 15 bases separated the two germline ends. This CDR3 region has 12 residues. Germline CDR1 reads SQVTM; CDR2 reads ANQGSEA. The CDR3 sequence is CSVDKAINSAFF. In nucleotides, the CDR3 is TGCAGCGTTGACAAGGCGATTAACTCAGCTTTCTTT. Looking up the rest from reference TRBV29-1 and TRBJ1-1 gives the full variable domain: SAVISQKPSRDICQRGTSLTIQCQVDSQVTMMFWYRQQPGQSLTLIATANQGSEATYESGFVIDKFPISRPNLTFSTLTVSNMSPEDSSIYLCSVDKAINSAFFGQGTRLTVV.

The rearrangement uses TRBV28 and TRBJ1-1, with unresolved D. CDR1 is MDHEN and CDR2 is SYDVKM in the germline V gene. V gave up 4 bases and J gave up 2 bases, with 5 bases separating them. This CDR3 is built from 12 residues. CDR3 sequence: CASSSDNTEAFF. The CDR3 DNA reads as TGTGCCAGCAGTTCGGACAACACTGAAGCTTTCTTT.

This clonotype occurred a few times. The chain joins TRBV10-2 to TRBJ1-5, with TRBD1 identical over 7 bases. The CDR3 extends over 16 amino acids. Per the germline V gene, CDR1 is WSHSY and CDR2 is SAAADI. With V trimmed by 2 bases and J by 0 bases, 4 bases remained unmatched. This CDR3 is CASSERGQISNQPQHF. The DNA for the CDR3 is TGCGCCAGCAGTGAGAGGGGACAGATTAGCAATCAGCCCCAGCATTTT.

This sequence joins TRBV18 and TRBJ1-2, with D possibly matching TRBD1 (6 bases). This CDR3 has 14 amino acids. Per germline, CDR1 KGHSH and CDR2 LQKENI. V was trimmed by 0 bases and J by 6 bases, leaving 11 bases between them. The DNA for the CDR3 is TGTGCCAGCTCACCACCGGGGGGCGCGAATGGCTACACCTTC. This gives the protein CASSPPGGANGYTF. The variable domain in full, with the rest retrieved from reference TRBV18 and TRBJ1-2, is NAGVMQNPRHLVRRRGQEARLRCSPMKGHSHVYWYRQLPEEGLKFMVYLQKENIIDESGMPKERFSAEFPKEGPSILRIQQVVRGDSAAYFCASSPPGGANGYTFGSGTRLTVV.

This clonotype was found a few times. The chain uses TRBV25-1 and TRBJ1-6; the D is unclear. Germline V gene data show CDR1 as MGHDK and CDR2 as SYGVNS. Trimming shortened V by 8 bases and J by 8 bases, and 13 bases separated the two germline ends. The CDR3 is 13 amino acids. CDR3 amino acids: CASRPTNDSPLHF. In DNA form, the CDR3 reads TGTGCCAGCCGCCCGACGAACGATTCACCCCTCCACTTT.

The genes are TRBV6-1 and TRBJ1-3; no definite D call. Germline values: CDR1 MNHNS, CDR2 SASEGT. The CDR3 runs to 13 residues. Trimming took 5 bases from V and 4 from J, leaving 9 bases between them. The CDR3: CASSYYPGNTIYF. The DNA of the CDR3 is TGTGCCAGCAGTTACTATCCCGGAAACACCATATATTTT.

This clonotype has at least ten counts. The V gene is TRBV7-2, the J gene TRBJ2-7; the match to TRBD1 covers 8 bases. The germline gives CDR1 SGHTA, CDR2 FQGNSA. The CDR3 loop spans 15 amino acids. J gave up 5 bases and V 0 bases, and 6 bases lay outside the gene matches. This chain's CDR3 is CASSLAVRGHNEQYF. CDR3 nucleotide sequence: TGTGCCAGCAGCTTAGCGGTCAGGGGGCACAACGAGCAGTACTTC.

This clonotype was counted only a few times. Here the CDR3 DNA reads TGTGCCAGCAGTTTAATAGGGCGATCCCCAGATACGCAGTATTTT. It codes for CASSLIGRSPDTQYF. V gene TRBV12-3 or TRBV12-4 combines with J gene TRBJ2-3; unclear D gene. CDR3 length equals 15 residues. Trimming pared 2 bases from V and 4 bases from J, leaving 13 bases between.

This clonotype showed up just a few times. The V and J genes are TRBV11-2 and TRBJ2-3; D is unclear. V lost 1 base and J 0 bases, leaving 14 bases between the germline ends. Germline V gene sequence: CDR1 SGHAT, CDR2 FQNNGV. This CDR3 contains 17 residues. DNA for the CDR3: TGTGCCAGCAGCTTAGTTCTCGGTGAGAGAAGCACAGATACGCAGTATTTT. It yields the protein CASSLVLGERSTDTQYF. Drawing the rest from reference TRBV11-2 and TRBJ2-3, the complete variable domain is EAGVAQSPRYKIIEKRQSVAFWCNPISGHATLYWYQQILGQGPKLLIQFQNNGVVDDSQLPKDRFSAERLKGVDSTLKIQPAKLEDSAVYLCASSLVLGERSTDTQYFGPGTRLTVL.

This clonotype was seen a few times. V usage is TRBV2 and J usage is TRBJ1-2; D is unclear. The germline gives CDR1 SNHLY, CDR2 FYNNEI. The CDR3 consists of 15 residues. V gave up 11 bases and J gave up 0 bases, with 19 bases separating them. CDR3 in amino acids: CAAKGPENPNYGYTF. In nucleotides, the CDR3 is TGTGCCGCCAAAGGGCCAGAGAATCCTAACTATGGCTACACCTTC. The complete variable domain, with remaining parts taken from reference TRBV2 and TRBJ1-2, reads EPEVTQTPSHQVTQMGQEVILRCVPISNHLYFYWYRQILGQKVEFLVSFYNNEISEKSEIFDDQFSVERPDGSNFTLKIRSTKLEDSAMYFCAAKGPENPNYGYTFGSGTRLTVV.

The V and J genes are TRBV27 and TRBJ1-2; D unclear. Germline CDR1 and CDR2: MNHEY and SMNVEV (reference sequence). Trimming left V 6 bases short and J 0 bases short, with 11 bases between. This CDR3 is 14 amino acids long. The CDR3 coding sequence is TGTGCCAGCAGAGCGACGGTGACTAACTATGGCTACACCTTC. This translates into CASRATVTNYGYTF.

The sample holds a few counts of this clonotype. The J gene is TRBJ2-5, the V gene TRBV7-7; D is unresolved. Trimming left V 5 bases short and J 5 bases short, with 12 bases between. Germline-derived CDR1 and CDR2 are SSHAT and FNYEAQ (reference sequence). The CDR3 contains 13 residues. Here the CDR3 DNA reads TGTGCCAGCAGCCCTCCCTCGGGTGAGACCCAGTACTTC. This encodes CASSPPSGETQYF.